What follows are 32 T cell receptor beta chains derived from one specimen sequenced in a study of T cell repertoires in cytomegalovirus infection. For these receptors, no antigen is known. In TCRdb, the reads were re-called with MiXCR into one record per CDR3 protein. The sample lists 230,000 or so distinct CDR3 sequences, around 35% occurring once. The sequencing here drew on CD8+ T cells from cultured PBMCs, taken from culture after CMV antigen stimulation. Receptors were obtained from a human donor in good health (CMV status not recorded). Some clones in this sample may be carry-over from other donors' samples.

This clonotype was observed a handful of times. The chain has TRBV29-1 and TRBJ2-7; maybe TRBD1 (6 bases). The V end was cut by 1 base, the J end by 2 bases, with 9 bases between. The CDR3 spans 13 residues. The germline gives CDR1 SQVTM, CDR2 ANQGSEA. The CDR3 loop is CSVEGGQAYEQYF. The CDR3 nucleotides are TGCAGCGTTGAAGGGGGGCAGGCCTACGAGCAGTACTTC.

V is TRBV6-1 and J is TRBJ1-1; D remains unclear. The CDR3 length is 16 residues. Germline V gene data show CDR1 as MNHNS and CDR2 as SASEGT. The V gene lost 7 bases and the J gene lost 0 bases, with 18 bases spanning the gap. The CDR3 nucleotides read TGTGCCAGCACCGAAACCGGAGATTTAATGAACACTGAAGCTTTCTTT. It translates to CASTETGDLMNTEAFF.

V is TRBV6-1 and J is TRBJ2-4; D ambiguous. The CDR3 covers 11 residues. The germline V gene encodes CDR1 MNHNS and CDR2 SASEGT. V was trimmed by 6 bases and J by 12 bases, leaving 12 bases between them. CDR3 protein: CASRWTVGQYF. DNA for the CDR3: TGTGCCAGCAGGTGGACGGTGGGTCAGTACTTC.

This chain links TRBV28 with TRBJ1-5; 7 bases align to TRBD1. Germline values: CDR1 MDHEN, CDR2 SYDVKM. The CDR3 extends over 15 amino acids. V lost 3 bases, J lost 4 bases, and 6 bases stayed unmatched. The CDR3 protein is CASSFRQGLNQPQHF. In nucleotides, the CDR3 is TGTGCCAGCAGTTTCCGACAGGGACTGAATCAGCCCCAGCATTTT.

The chain joins TRBV19 to TRBJ2-5; 8 nucleotides match TRBD1. Looked up from germline, CDR1 is LNHDA and CDR2 is SQIVND (reference sequence). With 3 bases clipped from V and 5 bases from J, the junction kept 8 bases outside the gene matches. This CDR3 spans 15 amino acids. The CDR3 bases are TGTGCCAGTAGTATCCGAGACAGGGGATGGGAGACCCAGTACTTC. Its protein is CASSIRDRGWETQYF.

The chain uses TRBV19 and TRBJ2-2; 9 bases agree with TRBD2. Germline values: CDR1 LNHDA, CDR2 SQIVND (reference sequence). Trimming took 7 bases from V and 0 from J; bases not matched to a gene: 3. This CDR3 is 15 amino acids long. The CDR3 here is CASILAGTNTGELFF. The CDR3, as DNA: TGTGCCAGTATCCTAGCGGGAACGAACACCGGGGAGCTGTTTTTT.

This clonotype was counted only a few times. The chain employs TRBV12-3 or TRBV12-4 and TRBJ1-2, with D uncertain. The CDR3 is made up of 12 amino acids. V lost 2 bases and J 3 bases, leaving 4 bases between the germline ends. CDR3 sequence: CASSLIDYGYTF. CDR3 sequence (DNA): TGTGCCAGCAGTTTAATAGACTATGGCTACACCTTC.

In this sample, this clonotype turned up many times. This chain joins TRBV7-2 and TRBJ2-7, with D possibly being TRBD2 (6 bases). The CDR3 extends over 14 amino acids. V lost 0 bases and J lost 3, with 9 bases in between. Looked up from germline, CDR1 is SGHTA and CDR2 is FQGNSA. CDR3 loop: CASSLAGGDYEQYF. The CDR3 DNA reads TGTGCCAGCAGCTTAGCCGGCGGGGACTACGAGCAGTACTTC.

There are a few counts of this clonotype. The rearrangement uses TRBV7-3 and TRBJ2-1; TRBD1 aligns across 9 bases. The ends lost 6 bases at V and 6 bases at J; junction bases unmatched: 9. The germline CDR1 and CDR2 sequences are SGHTA and FQGTGA. The CDR3 consists of 15 residues. CDR3 loop: CASSLGTGYANEQFF. CDR3 in DNA: TGTGCCAGCAGTCTAGGGACAGGGTATGCCAATGAGCAGTTCTTC.

The rearrangement uses TRBV28 and TRBJ1-2; D is undetermined. V was trimmed by 10 bases and J by 1 base, leaving 13 bases between them. The V gene's germline CDR1 is MDHEN and CDR2 SYDVKM. The CDR3 runs 13 residues. CDR3 sequence (DNA): TGTGCCACCCGACTGCGACATAACTATGGCTACACCTTC. It specifies CATRLRHNYGYTF.

By share, this clonotype ranks as medium-sized. The chain links TRBV5-6 to TRBJ1-1; possibly TRBD1 for D (6 bases). Per germline, CDR1 SGHDT and CDR2 YYEEEE. The CDR3 consists of 16 residues. The ends were cut back, 3 bases at V and 4 bases at J, with 19 bases in the middle. The chain's CDR3 is CASSSRTESRVTEAFF. CDR3 DNA sequence: TGTGCCAGCAGCTCCCGGACAGAATCCCGAGTCACTGAAGCTTTCTTT. The full variable domain, rest sourced from reference TRBV5-6 and TRBJ1-1, is DAGVTQSPTHLIKTRGQQVTLRCSPKSGHDTVSWYQQALGQGPQFIFQYYEEEERQRGNFPDRFSGHQFPNYSSELNVNALLLGDSALYLCASSSRTESRVTEAFFGQGTRLTVV.

The CDR3 region is CASSQTSGIYNEQFF. In DNA, the CDR3 is TGTGCCAGCAGTCAGACTAGCGGAATCTACAATGAGCAGTTCTTC. The chain has TRBV7-8 and TRBJ2-1, with 9 positions matching TRBD2. After removal of 6 bases from V and 3 bases from J, the junction contained 6 bases not matched to a gene. The CDR3 has 15 amino acids. Germline values: CDR1 SGHVS, CDR2 FQNEAQ. The whole variable domain, filled in from reference TRBV7-8 and TRBJ2-1, reads GAGVSQSPRYKVAKRGQDVALRCDPISGHVSLFWYQQALGQGPEFLTYFQNEAQLDKSGLPSDRFFAERPEGSVSTLKIQRTQQEDSAVYLCASSQTSGIYNEQFFGPGTRLTVL.

In its sample, this clonotype was seen many times. The gene calls are TRBV15 and TRBJ2-3; the D is unclear. V lost 0 bases and J lost 2, with 9 bases in between. The CDR3 length is 15 residues. Germline V gene data show CDR1 as LNHNV and CDR2 as YYDKDF (reference sequence). The CDR3: CATSRDRAVTDTQYF. Here the CDR3 DNA reads TGTGCCACCAGCAGAGATCGGGCAGTCACAGATACGCAGTATTTT.

V gene TRBV28 combines with J gene TRBJ1-3; no clear D gene. Germline V CDR1 and CDR2: MDHEN, SYDVKM. The CDR3 has 16 residues. V dropped 2 bases and J dropped 5 bases, with 16 bases sitting between them. DNA of the CDR3: TGTGCCAGCAGTTTAAACGATATGGGCAGACGAAACACCATATATTTT. Amino acids: CASSLNDMGRRNTIYF.

The chain combines TRBV2 with TRBJ1-5; D not certain. Trimming took 1 base from V and 0 from J, leaving 10 bases between them. Per germline, CDR1 SNHLY and CDR2 FYNNEI. The CDR3 totals 16 residues. CDR3 coding DNA: TGTGCCAGCAGTGAAGAAGGGAGGTATAGCAATCAGCCCCAGCATTTT. Protein sequence: CASSEEGRYSNQPQHF.

V and J are TRBV19 and TRBJ1-4; perhaps TRBD2 as D (5 bases). The better agreement between TRBJ2-2 and the DNA end casts doubt on the J call. The germline V gene has CDR1 LNHDA and CDR2 SQIVND (reference sequence). The CDR3 loop spans 13 amino acids. CDR3: CASSLPEGLELFF. The CDR3 DNA reads TGTGCCAGTAGTCTCCCCGAGGGATTGGAGCTGTTTTTT.

At least ten counts were recorded for this clonotype. J is TRBJ2-1 and V is TRBV6-2 or TRBV6-3, with 8 bases identical to TRBD1. The V gene end was trimmed by 0 bases and the J gene end by 5 bases; junction bases not matched to a gene: 3. Germline loops: CDR1 MNHEY, CDR2 SVGEGT. CDR3 size: 15 residues. The CDR3 nucleotides read TGTGCCAGCAGTTACTCTAGGGACAGGAACAATGAGCAGTTCTTC. Translation: CASSYSRDRNNEQFF.

The chain joins TRBV19 to TRBJ2-5; 8 nucleotides match TRBD1. The CDR3 runs to 16 residues. Trimming removed 6 bases from V and 3 bases from J; junction bases left unmatched: 12. Germline loops: CDR1 LNHDA, CDR2 SQIVND (reference sequence). CDR3 DNA sequence: TGTGCCAGTAGCTCCGAAGGGGACAGGTTGGAAGAGACCCAGTACTTC. It encodes CASSSEGDRLEETQYF.

Only one count was recorded for this clonotype. This CDR3 reads CASSIAGYNPGHSNQPQHF. The CDR3 nucleotides are TGTGCCAGTAGTATAGCAGGCTACAACCCTGGTCATAGCAATCAGCCCCAGCATTTT. This sequence joins TRBV19 and TRBJ1-5; D is uncertain. Germline loops: CDR1 LNHDA, CDR2 SQIVND (reference sequence). This CDR3 has 19 amino acids. Trimming took 1 base from V and 0 from J, leaving 19 bases between them.

This clonotype was found many times. The CDR3 region has the DNA TGTGCCAGCAGTCTCAGCGGCGAGCAGTACTTC. Amino acids: CASSLSGEQYF. The genes are TRBV27 and TRBJ2-7; TRBD2 might be the D (5 bases). CDR1 is MNHEY and CDR2 is SMNVEV in the germline V gene (reference sequence). The CDR3 contains 11 residues. The V gene lost 5 bases and the J gene lost 6 bases, with 8 bases spanning the gap.

The chain carries TRBV9 and TRBJ2-1; the D gene is possibly TRBD2 (6 bases). The ends were cut back, 2 bases at V and 4 bases at J, with 13 bases in the middle. Germline lookup yields CDR1 SGDLS and CDR2 YYNGEE. The CDR3 contains 15 residues. The CDR3 bases are TGTGCCAGCAGCGTGGAAACGGGGGTGTACAATGAGCAGTTCTTC. Translated, it gives CASSVETGVYNEQFF.

The chain is built from TRBV19 and TRBJ1-1; no reliable D call. V was shortened by 4 bases and J by 1 base, with 16 bases between the two germline ends. The CDR3 spans 16 residues. Per the germline V gene, CDR1 is LNHDA and CDR2 is SQIVND (reference sequence). This CDR3 reads CASSNRVPWGNTEAFF. The CDR3 DNA follows: TGTGCCAGTAGTAATCGGGTCCCTTGGGGGAACACTGAAGCTTTCTTT.

The genes are TRBV29-1 and TRBJ1-1; D may be TRBD1 (5 bases). The germline V and J ends were trimmed by 3 bases and 0 bases, with 11 bases remaining between them. Germline CDR1 and CDR2: SQVTM and ANQGSEA. The CDR3 length is 14 residues. The CDR3 nucleotides read TGCAGCGTTGATCCCGACAGACTGAACACTGAAGCTTTCTTT. Amino acid sequence: CSVDPDRLNTEAFF.

The sample holds a few counts of this clonotype. As DNA, the CDR3 is TGTGCCATCAGTGAGGAGAATGCGGGAGCGAGCTCCTACGAGCAGTACTTC. This translates into CAISEENAGASSYEQYF. The chain is built from TRBV10-3 and TRBJ2-7; 7 bases are shared with TRBD2. The germline gives CDR1 ENHRY, CDR2 SYGVKD. V lost 2 bases and J lost 0; bases outside the gene matches: 10. CDR3 size: 17 residues.

DNA of the CDR3: TGTGCCAGCAGTTTATATCTAGCGGGAGAGTCGGTGACCCAGTACTTC. Translated: CASSLYLAGESVTQYF. This chain connects TRBV28 to TRBJ2-5, with 10 bases matching TRBD2. V shed 1 base, J shed 7 bases, and the junction held 9 bases outside the gene matches. This CDR3 has 16 amino acids. Germline V gene data show CDR1 as MDHEN and CDR2 as SYDVKM. The full variable domain, rest sourced from reference TRBV28 and TRBJ2-5, is DVKVTQSSRYLVKRTGEKVFLECVQDMDHENMFWYRQDPGLGLRLIYFSYDVKMKEKGDIPEGYSVSREKKERFSLILESASTNQTSMYLCASSLYLAGESVTQYFGPGTRLLVL.

J is TRBJ2-1 and V is TRBV12-5; D remains ambiguous. Trimming pared 1 base from V and 7 bases from J, leaving 8 bases between. The CDR3 length is 13 residues. Germline CDR1 is LGHNT and CDR2 is FRNRAP. The CDR3 DNA follows: TGTGCTAGTGGTTTGGGCAGAGTAAATGAGCAGTTCTTC. Its protein product is CASGLGRVNEQFF.

This clonotype was picked up one time. This chain uses TRBV7-8 with TRBJ1-2; unclear D gene. V gave up 5 bases and J gave up 4 bases, with 17 bases separating them. The CDR3 spans 15 residues. Germline V gene data show CDR1 as SGHVS and CDR2 as FQNEAQ. CDR3 in amino acids: CASSDRVRVTYGYTF. The CDR3 DNA reads as TGTGCCAGCAGCGATCGGGTCCGGGTAACCTATGGCTACACCTTC.

This clonotype was counted only a few times. The chain links TRBV4-2 to TRBJ2-7, with D uncertain. This CDR3 has 14 amino acids. Looked up from germline, CDR1 is LGHNA and CDR2 is YNFKEQ. The V and J ends lost 0 bases and 3 bases respectively, with 9 bases between them. CDR3 nucleotides: TGTGCCAGCAGCCAAGATCGTGGGAACTACGAGCAGTACTTC. Translation gives CASSQDRGNYEQYF.

J is TRBJ2-7 and V is TRBV20-1, with 13 bases lining up with TRBD2. The CDR3 has 18 residues. Germline V CDR1 and CDR2: DFQATT, SNEGSKA (reference sequence). The trim removed 3 bases at V and 2 bases at J, leaving 13 bases unmatched. CDR3: CSARPGTSGTRAAYEQYF. The CDR3 nucleotides are TGCAGTGCTAGGCCAGGGACTAGCGGGACGAGGGCAGCCTACGAGCAGTACTTC.

This clonotype was seen only a few times. The rearrangement joins TRBV7-3 to TRBJ2-1; D might be TRBD1 or TRBD2, each matching 5 bases. The V end was cut by 2 bases, the J end by 0 bases, with 8 bases between. Germline V gene data show CDR1 as SGHTA and CDR2 as FQGTGA. The CDR3 sequence is 15 residues long. The CDR3 sequence: CASSLYGTSYNEQFF. CDR3 bases: TGTGCCAGCAGCTTATACGGGACCTCCTACAATGAGCAGTTCTTC.

The rearrangement links TRBV9 to TRBJ2-1, with a weak D call TRBD2 (5 bases). From germline, CDR1 is SGDLS and CDR2 YYNGEE. The V end was cut by 7 bases, the J end by 0 bases, with 17 bases between. The CDR3 totals 16 residues. The CDR3 reads CASSLGSVSSYNEQFF. In DNA form, the CDR3 reads TGTGCCAGCTCATTGGGTAGCGTCAGCTCCTACAATGAGCAGTTCTTC.

The chain employs TRBV20-1 and TRBJ2-1; 9 positions agree with TRBD1. The length of the CDR3 is 15 residues. The germline CDR1 and CDR2 sequences are DFQATT and SNEGSKA (reference sequence). V trimming: 1 base; J trimming: 4 bases; junction bases outside the gene matches: 5. The CDR3 DNA reads TGCAGTGCTAGAGCCGGGACAGGGAATTACAATGAGCAGTTCTTC. Its protein is CSARAGTGNYNEQFF.